The TCR beta chain described here comes from a study of technical replicates of blood from a handful of donors. Using immunoSEQ multiplex PCR, the repertoire was profiled, and TCRdb retains in-frame clones only, with some absent. The top ten clones hold around 5% of a sample with around 58,000 clones, around 86% of them seen once. The trim removed 5 bases at V and 7 bases at J, leaving 8 bases unmatched. Germline CDR1 and CDR2: LNHDA and SQIVND (reference sequence). The CDR3 has 14 amino acids. The chain carries TRBV19 and TRBJ1-2; 9 bases match TRBD1. The sequence derives from a human donor in good health. Some clones in this sample may be carry-over from other donors' samples. Sequencing used PBMCs. CDR3 protein: CASSGGQGRGGYTF. The CDR3 DNA is TGTGCCAGTAGTGGAGGACAGGGGAGGGGTGGCTACACCTTC. The entire variable domain, with the rest obtained from reference TRBV19 and TRBJ1-2, is as follows: DGGITQSPKYLFRKEGQNVTLSCEQNLNHDAMYWYRQDPGQGLRLIYYSQIVNDFQKGDIAEGYSVSREKKESFPLTVTSAQKNPTAFYLCASSGGQGRGGYTFGSGTRLTVV.